Shown below are 30 T cell receptor beta chains from a single sample sequenced in a study of identical twins. In TCRdb, the 5' RACE reads were re-called with MiXCR into one record per CDR3 protein. In the table there are under 250,000 distinct CDR3 sequences, 6% to 8.5% of which are singletons. A further study also used this sample, focusing on yellow fever vaccine responses in identical twins.

The sequencing input was CD8+ T cells sorted from blood. All receptors come from a woman younger than 35 in good health.

This clonotype was counted only a few times. The chain links TRBV7-9 to TRBJ1-4; 8 bases align to TRBD1. CDR1 is SEHNR and CDR2 is FQNEAQ in the germline V gene (reference sequence). The CDR3 extends over 16 amino acids. The junction had 6 bases not matched to a gene; V was cut back by 2 bases and J by 4 bases. The CDR3 DNA sequence: TGTGCCAGCAGCTTACTAGGACAGGGCCTTAATGAAAAACTGTTTTTT. Its translation is CASSLLGQGLNEKLFF.

This clonotype has a count of ten or more. The CDR3 DNA reads TGCAGTGCTAGGATCGGGACTAGAAGAGTGGATACGCAGTATTTT. Its protein is CSARIGTRRVDTQYF. The genes are TRBV20-1 and TRBJ2-3, with 8 bases matching TRBD2. CDR3 length equals 15 residues. Germline V gene lookup returns CDR1 DFQATT and CDR2 SNEGSKA (reference sequence). The junction had 11 bases not matched to a gene; V was cut back by 3 bases and J by 6 bases.

This clonotype has a handful of counts. The chain joins TRBV3-1 to TRBJ2-3; D is undetermined. V was trimmed by 0 bases and J by 11 bases, leaving 15 bases between them. The germline CDR1 and CDR2 sequences are LGHDT and YNNKEL (reference sequence). The CDR3 length is 14 residues. The CDR3 region is CASSQDNALARQYF. The CDR3 bases are TGTGCCAGCAGCCAAGATAACGCCTTGGCAAGGCAGTATTTT.

This clonotype was seen at least ten times. The rearrangement joins TRBV12-3 or TRBV12-4 to TRBJ1-2; 7 bases map to TRBD1. The CDR3 spans 15 residues. With V trimmed by 2 bases and J by 3 bases, 6 bases remained unmatched. The CDR3 sequence is CASSLNRGWDYGYTF. CDR3 coding DNA: TGTGCCAGCAGTTTAAACAGGGGATGGGACTATGGCTACACCTTC.

This clonotype was counted many times. V is TRBV2 and J is TRBJ2-7; D remains unclear. From germline, CDR1 is SNHLY and CDR2 FYNNEI. CDR3 length: 13 amino acids. V was trimmed by 2 bases and J by 1 base, leaving 6 bases between them. In DNA form, the CDR3 reads TGTGCCAGCAGTGAACCCTCTTCCTACGAGCAGTACTTC. Translated: CASSEPSSYEQYF.

The chain carries TRBV20-1 and TRBJ2-5, with D unclear. V lost 3 bases and J 0 bases, leaving 8 bases between the germline ends. The CDR3 sequence is 13 residues long. Germline lookup yields CDR1 DFQATT and CDR2 SNEGSKA (reference sequence). Here the CDR3 reads CSARTLYQETQYF. CDR3 DNA sequence: TGCAGTGCTAGGACTTTGTACCAAGAGACCCAGTACTTC.

This clonotype has a count of ten or more. The chain has TRBV4-1 and TRBJ2-3; D remains unclear. Germline V lookup: CDR1 MGHRA, CDR2 YSYEKL. V was pared by 1 base and J by 12 bases, with 20 bases between. CDR3 length: 15 residues. CDR3 in DNA: TGCGCCAGCAGCCAAGGTCAACTCCAACCCGGTCCACAGTATTTT. This translates into CASSQGQLQPGPQYF.

The chain combines TRBV10-1 with TRBJ2-6, with D uncertain. The V end was cut by 7 bases, the J end by 2 bases, with 12 bases between. CDR1 is WNHNN, CDR2 SYGVQD, per germline (reference sequence). This CDR3 is 15 amino acids long. The CDR3 sequence: CASNFHGAGANVLTF. The DNA of the CDR3 is TGCGCCAGCAATTTTCACGGTGCTGGGGCCAACGTCCTGACTTTC.

Only a few counts were recorded for this clonotype. The chain employs TRBV4-2 and TRBJ2-2; D remains ambiguous. CDR1 and CDR2 from the germline V gene are LGHNA and YNFKEQ. This CDR3 region has 18 residues. The V gene lost 3 bases and the J gene lost 1 base, with 18 bases spanning the gap. This chain's CDR3 is CASSHPKWSVQNTGELFF. The CDR3 region has the DNA TGTGCCAGCAGCCACCCCAAGTGGAGCGTACAGAACACCGGGGAGCTGTTTTTT.

This clonotype came up many times. This chain connects TRBV29-1 to TRBJ2-3; tentative D call: TRBD1 (6 bases). This CDR3 spans 13 amino acids. Trimming cost V 3 bases and J 4 bases, with 11 bases left between them. Germline CDR1 reads SQVTM; CDR2 reads ANQGSEA. Here the CDR3 reads CSVDLGASDTQYF. CDR3 sequence (DNA): TGCAGCGTTGATCTGGGGGCCTCAGATACGCAGTATTTT.

Points on this clonotype: A much larger clone differs by one base, so this may be a read error. CDR3 nucleotide sequence: TGTGCCAGCAGGTCGGACAGCATGAACACTGAAGCTTTCTTT. It encodes CASRSDSMNTEAFF. The rearrangement uses TRBV7-9 and TRBJ1-1; perhaps TRBD1 as D (6 bases). V was trimmed by 6 bases and J by 0 bases, leaving 11 bases between them. The CDR3 covers 14 residues. Germline CDR1 SEHNR, CDR2 FQNEAQ (reference sequence).

This clonotype was counted a few times. The chain has TRBV29-1 and TRBJ2-7; D is perhaps TRBD2 (6 bases). Germline lookup yields CDR1 SQVTM and CDR2 ANQGSEA. V lost 0 bases and J 1 base, leaving 16 bases between the germline ends. The CDR3 runs to 16 residues. CDR3 amino acids: CSVEDGNSRGSYEQYF. In nucleotides, the CDR3 is TGCAGCGTTGAAGATGGTAATTCCCGGGGGTCCTACGAGCAGTACTTC.

This chain connects TRBV2 to TRBJ2-7; D is unclear. Germline V gene data show CDR1 as SNHLY and CDR2 as FYNNEI. CDR3 length: 13 amino acids. Trimming left V 0 bases short and J 3 bases short, with 6 bases between. The DNA for the CDR3 is TGTGCCAGCAGTGAAGCTGATTACTACGAGCAGTACGTC. This gives the protein CASSEADYYEQYV.

This clonotype was detected a few times. The V call is TRBV11-2, the J call TRBJ1-3, with TRBD1 matching 7 bases. Per the germline V gene, CDR1 is SGHAT and CDR2 is FQNNGV. With V trimmed by 4 bases and J by 1 base, 1 base remained unmatched. The CDR3 has 14 amino acids. CDR3 protein: CASSWTGSGNTIYF. The DNA for the CDR3 is TGTGCCAGCAGCTGGACAGGTTCTGGAAACACCATATATTTT.

J is TRBJ2-1 and V is TRBV6-1; 8 bases are shared with TRBD2. The CDR3 extends over 15 amino acids. Germline V gene sequence: CDR1 MNHNS, CDR2 SASEGT. V dropped 4 bases and J dropped 4; count of bases not matched to a gene: 6. The CDR3 DNA follows: TGTGCCAGCAGTGGCGGGGCTAGCGGGTACAATGAGCAGTTCTTC. Translation gives CASSGGASGYNEQFF.

This clonotype was seen many times. This sequence joins TRBV19 and TRBJ1-2; D is perhaps TRBD1 (5 bases). Germline V gene data show CDR1 as LNHDA and CDR2 as SQIVND (reference sequence). The V and J ends lost 0 bases and 6 bases respectively, with 8 bases between them. The CDR3 sequence is 13 residues long. CDR3 residues: CASSIDRVHGYTF. The CDR3, as DNA: TGTGCCAGTAGTATAGACAGGGTCCATGGCTACACCTTC.

The V and J genes are TRBV20-1 and TRBJ2-2; D may be TRBD1 or TRBD2 (5 bases each). Germline CDR1 is DFQATT and CDR2 is SNEGSKA (reference sequence). Trimming took 3 bases from V and 6 from J, leaving 17 bases between them. The CDR3 runs to 15 residues. For the CDR3, the DNA is TGCAGTGCTAGCCGGGACGGTCAAATCCCCGGGGAGCTGTTTTTT. It is translated as CSASRDGQIPGELFF.

This clonotype appeared many times. J is TRBJ2-1 and V is TRBV12-3 or TRBV12-4; TRBD2 matches 7 bases. The CDR3 spans 16 residues. V dropped 2 bases and J dropped 0; count of bases not matched to a gene: 4. This CDR3 reads CASSLLGGTSYNEQFF. In nucleotides, the CDR3 is TGTGCCAGCAGTTTATTGGGGGGGACCTCCTACAATGAGCAGTTCTTC.

In this sample, this clonotype turned up many times. The rearrangement uses TRBV5-1 and TRBJ2-7, with 7 positions matching TRBD1. CDR3 length: 14 amino acids. The germline CDR1 and CDR2 sequences are SGHRS and YFSETQ. V was clipped by 7 bases and J by 0 bases; unmatched bases: 7. The CDR3 here is CASSVGDSSYEQYF. CDR3 bases: TGCGCCAGCTCAGTCGGGGACAGCTCCTACGAGCAGTACTTC.

This clonotype came up a few times. The rearrangement uses TRBV20-1 and TRBJ2-7, with 10 bases that match TRBD2. This CDR3 spans 15 amino acids. The V gene's germline CDR1 is DFQATT and CDR2 SNEGSKA (reference sequence). V was clipped by 0 bases and J by 3 bases; unmatched bases: 5. CDR3 nucleotides: TGCAGTGCTAGAGATCCCGGGACTAGCGACTACGAGCAGTACTTC. Protein: CSARDPGTSDYEQYF.

V is TRBV29-1 and J is TRBJ1-1; D unresolved. CDR1 is SQVTM and CDR2 is ANQGSEA in the germline V gene. The CDR3 extends over 14 amino acids. With 4 bases removed from V and 6 bases from J, the gap between germline ends came to 18 bases. CDR3 region: CSVAEADRRAEAFF. In DNA form, the CDR3 reads TGCAGCGTTGCCGAGGCAGACCGTAGGGCTGAAGCTTTCTTT.

The chain links TRBV6-5 to TRBJ2-3, with TRBD2 identical over 10 bases. Germline CDR1 and CDR2: MNHEY and SVGAGI. The CDR3 has 17 residues. The V gene end was trimmed by 2 bases and the J gene end by 3 bases; junction bases not matched to a gene: 8. The CDR3 protein is CASSYTVSGGVTDTQYF. The CDR3 region has the DNA TGTGCCAGCAGTTACACTGTCAGCGGGGGGGTAACAGATACGCAGTATTTT.

The rearrangement uses TRBV20-1 and TRBJ2-4, with 8 bases identical to TRBD1. V trimming: 0 bases; J trimming: 2 bases; junction bases outside the gene matches: 6. This CDR3 contains 16 residues. Germline CDR1 reads DFQATT; CDR2 reads SNEGSKA (reference sequence). CDR3 sequence reads: CSAREGTGGSKNIQYF. Written as DNA, the CDR3 is TGCAGTGCTAGAGAGGGTACAGGGGGATCCAAAAACATTCAGTACTTC.

This clonotype has just a few counts. The rearrangement uses TRBV4-1 and TRBJ1-1; D may be TRBD1 (6 bases). V shed 3 bases and J shed 1 base, with 21 bases lying between them. The CDR3 runs 18 residues. CDR1 is MGHRA, CDR2 YSYEKL, per germline. The CDR3, as DNA: TGCGCCAGCAGCCACACTGGAGGCCGGGGGCAGGAGAACACTGAAGCTTTCTTT. This translates into CASSHTGGRGQENTEAFF.

This clonotype was seen a few times. The J gene is TRBJ2-7, the V gene TRBV7-8, with D maybe TRBD2 (6 bases). In germline, CDR1 is SGHVS, CDR2 FQNEAQ. Deletions cut 5 bases from V and 0 bases from J, with 20 bases between. The CDR3 is made up of 17 amino acids. The CDR3 nucleotides are TGTGCCAGCAGCGGTCGTGGGGCGGGGCGGAGCTCCTACGAGCAGTACTTC. Amino acid sequence: CASSGRGAGRSSYEQYF.

This clonotype has at least ten counts. The rearrangement uses TRBV25-1 and TRBJ2-7; 12 nucleotides align to TRBD2. Losses at the gene ends were 6 bases for V and 4 bases for J; bases not matched to a gene: 4. The germline CDR1 and CDR2 sequences are MGHDK and SYGVNS. This CDR3 has 14 residues. CDR3 loop: CASSLAGGFYEQYF. In DNA, the CDR3 is TGTGCCAGCAGCCTAGCGGGGGGGTTTTACGAGCAGTACTTC.

This clonotype was counted many times. This chain joins TRBV12-3 or TRBV12-4 and TRBJ2-3; D gene uncertain. V gave up 5 bases and J gave up 6 bases, with 9 bases separating them. The CDR3 is made up of 12 amino acids. This CDR3 reads CASSPNRDTQYF. In DNA, the CDR3 is TGTGCCAGCAGTCCCAACCGGGATACGCAGTATTTT.

The V call is TRBV27, the J call TRBJ2-1, with D possibly TRBD2 on 5 matching bases. CDR1 and CDR2 (germline): MNHEY, SMNVEV (reference sequence). The CDR3 totals 15 residues. V was shortened by 1 base and J by 1 base, with 8 bases between the two germline ends. CDR3 sequence: CASSLLRESYNEQFF. The CDR3 DNA is TGTGCCAGCAGTTTATTGAGGGAGTCCTACAATGAGCAGTTCTTC.

This clonotype turned up a few times. The chain employs TRBV28 and TRBJ1-1; D is possibly TRBD1 (5 bases). The ends were cut back, 1 base at V and 8 bases at J, with 8 bases in the middle. The germline gives CDR1 MDHEN, CDR2 SYDVKM. This CDR3 region has 12 residues. CDR3: CASSLFGGEAFF. DNA for the CDR3: TGTGCCAGCAGTTTATTTGGGGGGGAAGCTTTCTTT. The variable domain in full, with the rest retrieved from reference TRBV28 and TRBJ1-1, is DVKVTQSSRYLVKRTGEKVFLECVQDMDHENMFWYRQDPGLGLRLIYFSYDVKMKEKGDIPEGYSVSREKKERFSLILESASTNQTSMYLCASSLFGGEAFFGQGTRLTVV.

As concerns this clonotype: A junction end diverges from the germline sequence, so it may reflect a read error. The chain joins TRBV4-2 to TRBJ2-1; D remains ambiguous. Germline CDR1 is LGHNA and CDR2 is YNFKEQ. The CDR3 consists of 18 residues. As DNA, the CDR3 is TGTGCCAGCAGCCAAGATCGATTTCGACTGGATAGCTACAATGAGCGGTTCTTC. This sequence encodes CASSQDRFRLDSYNERFF.